This T cell receptor beta chain was recovered during a study of CD8+CD57+ T cells in acquired aplastic anemia. Study background: Isolated CD4+ and CD8+ cells, once sorted, yielded DNA averaging around 3.1 ug.

Germline V gene sequence: CDR1 DFQATT, CDR2 SNEGSKA (reference sequence). V shed 4 bases and J shed 2 bases, with 6 bases lying between them. CDR3 length equals 11 residues. CDR3 and TCR beta VDJ profiling relied on genomic DNA as the template. TCRdb independently ran MiXCR on the reads; one entry per CDR3 protein. The sample records under 200,000 distinct CDR3 sequences, around three fifths being singletons. Study results and limitations: The same twenty-nine CD8+ CDR3 sequences occurred in patients and in controls. Patients versus controls showed no significant CD8+ Simpson's diversity difference.

Regarding this clonotype: The antigen is not known.

This chain uses TRBV20-1 with TRBJ2-7; D is undetermined. The sequenced sample consisted of sorted CD4+, CD8+, or CD8+CD57+ T cells (not recorded which) from PBMCs. The TCR sequence derives from a human donor with severe aplastic anemia or a healthy control (not recorded which). CDR3 sequence reads: CSATNTYEQYF. The CDR3 DNA reads TGCAGTGCTACCAATACCTACGAGCAGTACTTC.